This T cell receptor (beta chain) was sequenced in a study of OX40 agonist ivuxolimab in advanced cancers. On the study more broadly: Partial responses were achieved by three patients, of whom one had hepatocellular carcinoma and two had cutaneous melanoma.

TCRdb's table, derived via immunoSEQ multiplex PCR, lists solely in-frame clones and lacks some. The sample contains around 38,000 clones, approximately 81% of which appear only once. Blood draws occurred at baseline, cycle 4 day 1, and cycle 7 day 1. The study's findings and limits: In CD8+ T cells, expanded clones were on average more numerous than in CD4+. The specificity for antigen of the expanded peripheral T cells was not determined.

Germline assignment: CDR1 MDHEN and CDR2 SYDVKM. This CDR3 contains 11 residues. Details on this clone: Its cognate antigen is unknown. The junction does not match germline at one end; this may be a read error.

The receptor was derived from an adult with an advanced solid tumor such as melanoma, head and neck, liver or kidney cancer. The chain joins TRBV28 to TRBJ1-6; 7 nucleotides align to TRBD1. Specimen: CD4+ or CD8+ T cells sorted from blood, collected in a trial of the OX40 agonist ivuxolimab. The CDR3 here is CASSSRDSWYF. The CDR3 DNA follows: TGTGCCAGCAGTTCACGGGACAGTTGGTACTTT.